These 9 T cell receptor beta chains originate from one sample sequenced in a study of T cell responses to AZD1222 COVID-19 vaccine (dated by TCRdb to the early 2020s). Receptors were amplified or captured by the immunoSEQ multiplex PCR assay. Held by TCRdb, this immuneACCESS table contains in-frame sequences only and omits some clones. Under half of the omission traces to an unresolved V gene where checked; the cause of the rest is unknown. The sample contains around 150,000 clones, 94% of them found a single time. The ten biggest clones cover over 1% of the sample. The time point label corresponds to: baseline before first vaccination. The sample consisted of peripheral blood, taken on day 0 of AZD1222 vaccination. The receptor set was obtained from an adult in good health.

The CDR3 loop reads CASSNLAGGGDEQFF. CDR3 nucleotides: TGCGCCAGCAGCAACTTAGCGGGAGGGGGCGATGAGCAGTTCTTC. The J gene is TRBJ2-1, the V gene TRBV4-1; 11 bases match TRBD2. J was trimmed by 8 bases and V by 5 bases; bases with no gene match: 8. Germline CDR1 is MGHRA and CDR2 is YSYEKL. The CDR3 runs 15 residues.

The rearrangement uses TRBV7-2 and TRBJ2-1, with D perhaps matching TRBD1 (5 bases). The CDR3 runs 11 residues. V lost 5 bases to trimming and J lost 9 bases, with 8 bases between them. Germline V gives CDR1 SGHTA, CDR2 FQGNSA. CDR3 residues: CASSPQVEQFF. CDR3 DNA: TGTGCCAGCAGCCCACAGGTTGAGCAGTTCTTC.

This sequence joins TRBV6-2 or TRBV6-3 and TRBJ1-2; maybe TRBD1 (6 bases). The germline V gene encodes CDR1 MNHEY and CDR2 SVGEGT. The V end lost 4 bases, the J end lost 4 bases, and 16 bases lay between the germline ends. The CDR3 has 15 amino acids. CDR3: CASSSGGGSRYGYTF. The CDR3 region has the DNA TGTGCCAGCAGTTCCGGGGGCGGTTCTCGCTATGGCTACACCTTC.

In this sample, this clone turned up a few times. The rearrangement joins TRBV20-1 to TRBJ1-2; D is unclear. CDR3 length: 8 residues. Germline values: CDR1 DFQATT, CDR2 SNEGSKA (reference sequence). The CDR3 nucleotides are TGCAGACCTTATGGCTACACCTTC. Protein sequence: CRPYGYTF.

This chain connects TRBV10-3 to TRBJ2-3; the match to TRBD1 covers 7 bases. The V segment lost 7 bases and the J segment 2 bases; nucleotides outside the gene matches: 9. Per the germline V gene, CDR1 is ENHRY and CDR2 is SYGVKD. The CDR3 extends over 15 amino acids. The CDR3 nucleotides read TGTGCCATCACCTCCTCTGACAGGGTCACAGATACGCAGTATTTT. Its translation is CAITSSDRVTDTQYF.

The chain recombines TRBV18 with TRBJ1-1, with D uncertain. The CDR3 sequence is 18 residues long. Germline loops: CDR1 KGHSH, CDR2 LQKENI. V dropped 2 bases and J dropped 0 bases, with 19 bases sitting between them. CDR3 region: CASSPVVGFGTMNTEAFF. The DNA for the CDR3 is TGTGCCAGCTCACCAGTGGTCGGGTTTGGCACCATGAACACTGAAGCTTTCTTT.

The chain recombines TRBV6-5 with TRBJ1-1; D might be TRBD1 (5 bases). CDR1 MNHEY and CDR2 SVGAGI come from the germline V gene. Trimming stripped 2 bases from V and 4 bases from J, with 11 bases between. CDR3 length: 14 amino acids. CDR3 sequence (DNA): TGTGCCAGCAGTTACGGGGATAGGGGCACTGAAGCTTTCTTT. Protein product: CASSYGDRGTEAFF.

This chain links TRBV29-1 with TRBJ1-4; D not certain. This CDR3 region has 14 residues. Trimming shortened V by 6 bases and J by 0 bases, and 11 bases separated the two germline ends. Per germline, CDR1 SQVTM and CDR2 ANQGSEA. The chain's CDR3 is CSVQGGTTNEKLFF. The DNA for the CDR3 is TGCAGCGTCCAAGGTGGGACAACTAATGAAAAACTGTTTTTT.

The chain's CDR3 is CSDAGQGDGYTF. Written as DNA, the CDR3 is TGCAGCGACGCGGGACAGGGCGACGGCTACACCTTC. The gene calls are TRBV29-1 and TRBJ1-2; 9 bases match TRBD1. The germline CDR1 and CDR2 sequences are SQVTM and ANQGSEA. The CDR3 has 12 residues. Trimming cost V 7 bases and J 8 bases; bases outside gene matches: 8.